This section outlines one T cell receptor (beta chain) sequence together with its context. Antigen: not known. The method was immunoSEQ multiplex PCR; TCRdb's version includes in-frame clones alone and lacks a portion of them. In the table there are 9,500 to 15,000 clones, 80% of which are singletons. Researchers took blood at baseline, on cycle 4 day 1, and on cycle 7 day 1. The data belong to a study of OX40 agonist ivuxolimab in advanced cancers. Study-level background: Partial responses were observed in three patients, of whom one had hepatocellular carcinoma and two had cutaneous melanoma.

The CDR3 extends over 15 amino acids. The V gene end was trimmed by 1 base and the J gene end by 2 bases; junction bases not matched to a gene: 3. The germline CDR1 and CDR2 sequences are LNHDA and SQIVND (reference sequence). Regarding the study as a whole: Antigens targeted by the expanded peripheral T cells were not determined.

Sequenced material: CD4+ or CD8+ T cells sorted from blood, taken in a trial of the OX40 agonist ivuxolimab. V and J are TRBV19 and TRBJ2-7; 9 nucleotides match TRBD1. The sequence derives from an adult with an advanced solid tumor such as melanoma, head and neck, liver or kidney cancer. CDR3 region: CASSIGGTGTYEQYF. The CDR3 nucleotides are TGTGCCAGTAGTATAGGCGGGACAGGGACCTACGAGCAGTACTTC. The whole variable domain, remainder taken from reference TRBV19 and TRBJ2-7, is DGGITQSPKYLFRKEGQNVTLSCEQNLNHDAMYWYRQDPGQGLRLIYYSQIVNDFQKGDIAEGYSVSREKKESFPLTVTSAQKNPTAFYLCASSIGGTGTYEQYFGPGTRLTVT.